Listed below are T cell receptor beta chains from one sample, sequenced in a study of cytomegalovirus exposure and HLA in healthy donors. Profiled with immunoSEQ multiplex PCR; TCRdb holds only in-frame clones, not every one. The repertoire holds some 120,000 clones, with roughly 78% as singletons. Sequencing was performed on PBMCs. These receptors were collected from a male donor in good health and CMV-seronegative. The CDR3 runs from the conserved cysteine through the conserved F or W. Each record gives: clone size, V gene, J gene, D gene, CDR3 DNA, CDR3 protein. D genes are given only for firm matches. Some rows have no size entry. The others give once, few or many, or a class for an expanded clone.

>NA|TRBV30|TRBJ1-1|TRBD1
TGTGCCTGGAGTGTTACAGGGGCTGAAGCTTTCTTT
CAWSVTGAEAFF
>NA|TRBV18|TRBJ2-7|NA
TGTGCCAGCTCACCCAGGGTCGGGGAGCAGTACTTC
CASSPRVGEQYF
>NA|TRBV6-1|TRBJ2-3|TRBD1
TGTGCCAGCAGTGGCGGACAGGAGAGAGATACGCAGTATTTT
CASSGGQERDTQYF
>NA|TRBV5-5|TRBJ2-7|TRBD1
TGTGCCAGCAGAGACAGGGGCAGCTCCTACGAGCAGTACTTC
CASRDRGSSYEQYF
>NA|TRBV7-8|TRBJ2-1|TRBD2
TGTGCCAGCAGCTTAACGAGGGCGGGGGGGCTGAGGAGTGAGCAGTTCTTC
CASSLTRAGGLRSEQFF
>NA|TRBV27|TRBJ1-1|NA
TGTGCCAGCAGTCCCGGGAAGCGCACTGAAGCTTTCTTT
CASSPGKRTEAFF
>NA|TRBV30|TRBJ1-5|NA
TGTGCCTGGAGTGTATCGCAGGGCGGTCAGCCCCAGCATTTT
CAWSVSQGGQPQHF
>NA|TRBV7-8|TRBJ2-1|NA
TGTGCCAGCAGCTCGGAGGGTTACAATGAGCAGTTCTTC
CASSSEGYNEQFF
>NA|TRBV9|TRBJ2-7|NA
TGTGCCAGCAGCGTAGGGGCAGCGGGTTCCTACGAGCAGTACTTC
CASSVGAAGSYEQYF
>NA|TRBV12-5|TRBJ1-3|NA
TGTGCTAGTGGCTCCGGAGGCCTTGGAAACACCATATATTTT
CASGSGGLGNTIYF
>few|TRBV5-4|TRBJ2-1|TRBD2
TGTGCCAGCAGCTTTGGACTAGCAGCCATGAGCTCCTACAATGAGCAGTTCTTC
CASSFGLAAMSSYNEQFF
>NA|TRBV5-8|TRBJ1-1|NA
TGTGCCAGCAGCTTAACGGGGGGGACTGAAGCTTTCTTT
CASSLTGGTEAFF
>NA|TRBV11-2|TRBJ2-7|NA
TGTGCCAGCAGCTTGTCTAGCGCGGGGGAGCAGTACTTC
CASSLSSAGEQYF
>once|TRBV7-8|TRBJ2-3|NA
TGTGCCAGCAGCTCGGTATGGGGGGGGCAACTCACAGATACGCAGTATTTT
CASSSVWGGQLTDTQYF